These 13 T cell receptor beta chains were sequenced from one sample in a study of blood T cells in healthy people across ages. Through a sample-barcoded 5' primer and a J-beta primer mix, a second PCR was run for roughly 6 to 12 cycles. One entry per CDR3 protein, called by TCRdb with MiXCR from the 5' RACE reads. The table records about 690,000 distinct CDR3 sequences, around 43% of them present only once. The specimen was blood. The source of these receptors is a man older than 75 in good health.

This chain joins TRBV5-1 and TRBJ2-1; 9 bases are a match to TRBD1. The CDR3 is 14 residues long. The V and J ends lost 7 bases and 10 bases, in that order; junction bases with no gene match: 12. Germline CDR1 and CDR2: SGHRS and YFSETQ. The DNA for the CDR3 is TGCGCCAGCTGTCCCGGGACAGGGTTCGAGGAGCAGTTCTTC. Its translation: CASCPGTGFEEQFF.

This CDR3 is CSAMTSVPTDTQYF. The CDR3 DNA follows: TGCAGTGCCATGACTAGCGTCCCGACAGATACGCAGTATTTT. The chain uses TRBV20-1 and TRBJ2-3; TRBD2 matches 8 bases. V trimming: 6 bases; J trimming: 3 bases; junction bases outside the gene matches: 8. CDR3 size: 14 residues. Germline CDR1 DFQATT, CDR2 SNEGSKA (reference sequence).

CDR3 DNA sequence: TGCGCCAGCAGCTTTGCCAGTCCCAATGAGCAGTTCTTC. Translation gives CASSFASPNEQFF. V usage is TRBV5-1 and J usage is TRBJ2-1; D is ambiguous. The V end lost 2 bases, the J end lost 6 bases, and 9 bases lay between the germline ends. Per germline, CDR1 SGHRS and CDR2 YFSETQ. The CDR3 is 13 amino acids.

The chain couples TRBV19 to TRBJ1-6; 12 positions match TRBD1. The CDR3 loop spans 13 amino acids. The trim removed 11 bases at V and 10 bases at J, leaving 6 bases unmatched. Looked up from germline, CDR1 is LNHDA and CDR2 is SQIVND (reference sequence). In nucleotides, the CDR3 is TGTGCCGGGGGACAGGGGGCCGAGTCACCCCTCCACTTT. Translation: CAGGQGAESPLHF.

The chain has TRBV7-2 and TRBJ1-5, with D perhaps matching TRBD1 (5 bases). Trimming cost V 1 base and J 3 bases, with 19 bases left between them. Per the germline V gene, CDR1 is SGHTA and CDR2 is FQGNSA. This CDR3 contains 18 residues. The DNA of the CDR3 is TGTGCCAGCAGCTTAGGTTTTTTGCGGGGCGGTAACAATCAGCCCCAGCATTTT. Protein: CASSLGFLRGGNNQPQHF.

This clonotype appeared a few times. The V call is TRBV7-2, the J call TRBJ1-4; 8 positions match TRBD1. Germline V gives CDR1 SGHTA, CDR2 FQGNSA. The V gene end was trimmed by 5 bases and the J gene end by 3 bases; junction bases not matched to a gene: 2. The CDR3 has 14 amino acids. DNA for the CDR3: TGTGCCAGCAGCCGGACAGGGCCTAATGAAAAACTGTTTTTT. As protein: CASSRTGPNEKLFF. Looking up the rest from reference TRBV7-2 and TRBJ1-4 gives the full variable domain: GAGVSQSPSNKVTEKGKDVELRCDPISGHTALYWYRQSLGQGLEFLIYFQGNSAPDKSGLPSDRFSAERTGGSVSTLTIQRTQQEDSAVYLCASSRTGPNEKLFFGSGTQLSVL.

The V call is TRBV12-3 or TRBV12-4, the J call TRBJ1-5; no firm D call. The CDR3 consists of 13 residues. The V gene lost 5 bases and the J gene lost 7 bases, with 12 bases spanning the gap. The CDR3 sequence is CASSIRAPQPQHF. The CDR3 DNA is TGTGCCAGCAGTATCCGTGCTCCACAGCCCCAGCATTTT.

CDR3 bases: TGTGCCAGCAGCAGGGGACCCCCTGCGGGGGTCTCCTACAATGAGCAGTTCTTC. Its protein is CASSRGPPAGVSYNEQFF. The chain has TRBV7-9 and TRBJ2-1; 7 bases align to TRBD2. Germline loops: CDR1 SEHNR, CDR2 FQNEAQ (reference sequence). The CDR3 contains 18 residues. V lost 5 bases to trimming and J lost 0 bases; unmatched junction nucleotides: 13.

The V and J genes are TRBV27 and TRBJ2-3; perhaps TRBD1 as D (6 bases). Germline V CDR1 and CDR2: MNHEY, SMNVEV (reference sequence). The CDR3 sequence is 16 residues long. Trimming took 2 bases from V and 0 from J, leaving 12 bases between them. As DNA, the CDR3 is TGTGCCAGCAGTTTAAGAGGACAGATTAGCACAGATACGCAGTATTTT. This codes for CASSLRGQISTDTQYF.

This chain joins TRBV7-6 and TRBJ2-6, with a tentative D call TRBD2 (6 bases). The CDR3 covers 16 residues. V lost 6 bases and J 1 base, leaving 13 bases between the germline ends. Per germline, CDR1 SGHVS and CDR2 FNYEAQ. CDR3 amino acids: CASRRVGGSGANVLTF. In nucleotides, the CDR3 is TGTGCCAGCAGGAGAGTCGGAGGGTCTGGGGCCAACGTCCTGACTTTC.

Ten or more counts support this clonotype. The chain joins TRBV4-3 to TRBJ2-7, with a possible D match to TRBD2 (5 bases). The CDR3 has 14 residues. Trimming left V 0 bases short and J 2 bases short, with 8 bases between. CDR1 and CDR2 from the germline V gene are LGHNA and YSLEER. In DNA, the CDR3 is TGCGCCAGCAGCCAAGACGGGAAGACCTACGAGCAGTACTTC. Protein: CASSQDGKTYEQYF.

DNA for the CDR3: TGCGCCAGCAGCTTGAATGGCGTACAGTCGAGCAATGAGCAGTTCTTC. It yields the protein CASSLNGVQSSNEQFF. The chain carries TRBV5-1 and TRBJ2-1; no reliable D call. V was shortened by 1 base and J by 6 bases, with 17 bases between the two germline ends. The CDR3 has 16 amino acids. Germline V lookup: CDR1 SGHRS, CDR2 YFSETQ.

This clonotype was detected a few times. V usage is TRBV6-2 or TRBV6-3 and J usage is TRBJ2-1; D perhaps matches TRBD2 (5 bases). Trimming took 6 bases from V and 0 from J, leaving 12 bases between them. Germline V gene sequence: CDR1 MNHEY, CDR2 SVGEGT. This CDR3 has 15 amino acids. CDR3 residues: CASRRTPSSYNEQFF. CDR3 nucleotide sequence: TGTGCCAGCAGACGGACTCCCAGCTCCTACAATGAGCAGTTCTTC.